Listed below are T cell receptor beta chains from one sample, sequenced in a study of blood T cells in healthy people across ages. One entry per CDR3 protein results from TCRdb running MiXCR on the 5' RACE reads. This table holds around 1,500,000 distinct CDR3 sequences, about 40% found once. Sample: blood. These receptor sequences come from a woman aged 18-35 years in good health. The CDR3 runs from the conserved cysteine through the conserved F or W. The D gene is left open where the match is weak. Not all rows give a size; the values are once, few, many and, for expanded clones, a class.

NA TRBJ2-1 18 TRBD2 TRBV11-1 TGTGCCAGCAGCTTGAGATCCCGACTAGCGGGAAGGAACAATGAGCAGTTCTTC CASSLRSRLAGRNNEQFF
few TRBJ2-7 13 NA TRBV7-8 TGTGCCAGCAGCGACGGGACTCCTTACGAGCAGTACTTC CASSDGTPYEQYF
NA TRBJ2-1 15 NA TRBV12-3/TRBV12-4 TGTGCCAGCAGTTTTGCGGGCCTCCCCTACAATGAGCAGTTCTTC CASSFAGLPYNEQFF
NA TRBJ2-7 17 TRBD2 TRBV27 TGTGCCAGCAGTTTATCGGTCACCGGGAGGAACTTAAGGGAGCAGTACTTC CASSLSVTGRNLREQYF
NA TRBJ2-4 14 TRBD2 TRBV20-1 TGCAGTGCTAGCCTTAACCGGGGGGTTAGCATTCAGTACTTC CSASLNRGVSIQYF
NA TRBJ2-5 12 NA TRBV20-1 TGCAGTGCTGCGACAGGGAGGGAGACCCAGTACTTC CSAATGRETQYF
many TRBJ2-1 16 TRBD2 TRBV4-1 TGCGCCAGCAGCCAAGAGGGGCTGCTAGCGGGGGGAGAGCAGTTCTTC CASSQEGLLAGGEQFF
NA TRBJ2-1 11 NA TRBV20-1 TGCAGTGTCCACGGGAGAAATGAGCAGTTCTTC CSVHGRNEQFF
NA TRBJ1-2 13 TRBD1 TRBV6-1 TGTGCCAGCAGTGAAGGGACAGGGCCCGGCTACACCTTC CASSEGTGPGYTF
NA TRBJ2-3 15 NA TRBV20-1 TGCAGTGCTAGGAAGGCGGAGTCTAGCACAGATACGCAGTATTTT CSARKAESSTDTQYF
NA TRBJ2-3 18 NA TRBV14 TGTGCCAGCAGCCAAGATTTCATGGGTGGGAGTTCCACAGATACGCAGTATTTT CASSQDFMGGSSTDTQYF
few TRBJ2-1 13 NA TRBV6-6 TGTGCCAGCAGACCCGATCTCAGCAATGAGCAGTTCTTC CASRPDLSNEQFF
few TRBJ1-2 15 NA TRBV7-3 TGTGCCAGCAGCTTCGGCCCCCAGGGTAACTATGGCTACACCTTC CASSFGPQGNYGYTF
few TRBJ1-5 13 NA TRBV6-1 TGTGCCAGCAGTGAAGGATCATGGCAGCCCCAGCATTTT CASSEGSWQPQHF
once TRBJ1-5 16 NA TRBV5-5 TGTGCCAGCAGCTTTCGGGGGGAGCTTGACAATCAGCCCCAGCATTTT CASSFRGELDNQPQHF
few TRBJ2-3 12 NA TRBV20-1 TGCAGTGCTAGAATAAACACAGATACGCAGTATTTT CSARINTDTQYF
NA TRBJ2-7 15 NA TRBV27 TGTGCCAGCAGTTCTTTAGGTCGGACCTCCTACGAGCAGTACTTC CASSSLGRTSYEQYF
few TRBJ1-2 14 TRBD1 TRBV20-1 TGCAGTGCTAGAGCGGACAGGGTCCTGGATGGCTACACCTTC CSARADRVLDGYTF
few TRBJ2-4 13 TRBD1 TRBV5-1 TGCGCCAGCAGCTCCCCACAGGGGAACATTCAGTACTTC CASSSPQGNIQYF
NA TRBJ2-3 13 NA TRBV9 TGTGCCAGCAGCGTAGCTGATGAAGATACGCAGTATTTT CASSVADEDTQYF
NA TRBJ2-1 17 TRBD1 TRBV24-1 TGTGCCACCAGTGATTCCATACAGGGGGCACCTTACAATGAGCAGTTCTTC CATSDSIQGAPYNEQFF
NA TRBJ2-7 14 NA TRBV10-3 TGTGCCATCAGTGAAGGTCCGGGCACCTACGAGCAGTACTTC CAISEGPGTYEQYF
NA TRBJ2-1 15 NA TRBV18 TGTGCCAGCTCCCCTCTCACGGGAGCCTTCGCTGAGCAGTTCTTC CASSPLTGAFAEQFF
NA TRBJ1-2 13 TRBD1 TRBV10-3 TGTGCCACCGTCCGGGACAGGGGGTATGGCTACACCTTC CATVRDRGYGYTF
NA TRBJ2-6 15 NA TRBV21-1 TGTGCCAGCAGCAATGGGGGGGACGGGGCCAACGTCCTGACTTTC CASSNGGDGANVLTF
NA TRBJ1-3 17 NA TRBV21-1 TGTGCCAGCAGCAAAGCGCCGACAGGCTACTCTGGAAACACCATATATTTT CASSKAPTGYSGNTIYF
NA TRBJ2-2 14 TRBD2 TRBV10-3 TGTGCCACCGACCTTGGGGGGGGTAACGGGGAGCTGTTTTTT CATDLGGGNGELFF
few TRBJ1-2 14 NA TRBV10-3 TGTGCCACGCAGAATGGGGGGGCTTTGTATGGCTACACCTTC CATQNGGALYGYTF
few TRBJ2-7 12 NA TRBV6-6 TGTGCCAGCAGTCACACAGGGTACGAGCAGTACTTC CASSHTGYEQYF
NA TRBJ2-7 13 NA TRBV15 TGTGCCACCAGCAGAGATTACACGGGGGAGCAGTACTTC CATSRDYTGEQYF
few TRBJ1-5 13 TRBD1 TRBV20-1 TGCAGTGCTAGTGGGCAGGGGGCTCAGCCCCAGCATTTT CSASGQGAQPQHF
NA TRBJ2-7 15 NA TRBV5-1 TGCGCCAGCAGCGGCGGGACTTCGAGCTCCTACGAGCAGTACTTC CASSGGTSSSYEQYF
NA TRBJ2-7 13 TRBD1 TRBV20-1 TGCAGTGCTTGGACAGGCACCTCCTACGAGCAGTACTTC CSAWTGTSYEQYF
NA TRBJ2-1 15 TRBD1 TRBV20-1 TGCAGTGCTAGAGACCCGGACAGGGTGGGGAATGAGCAGTTCTTC CSARDPDRVGNEQFF
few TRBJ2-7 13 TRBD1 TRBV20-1 TGCAGTGCTACCCGGGACAGGCCCTACGAGCAGTACTTC CSATRDRPYEQYF
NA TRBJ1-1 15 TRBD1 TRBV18 TGTGCCAGCTCACCACGACAGGGGGCTGACACTGAAGCTTTCTTT CASSPRQGADTEAFF
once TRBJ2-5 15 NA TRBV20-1 TGCAGTGCTAGTTATGGGACTTGGGCCCAAGAGACCCAGTACTTC CSASYGTWAQETQYF
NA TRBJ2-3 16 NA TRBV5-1 TGCGCCAGCAGCTTGTCTAGCGCGCGTTTAGGAGATACGCAGTATTTT CASSLSSARLGDTQYF
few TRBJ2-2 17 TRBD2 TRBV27 TGTGCCAGCAGTTCTAGTCTAGCGGGAGTTGGGACCGGGGAGCTGTTTTTT CASSSSLAGVGTGELFF
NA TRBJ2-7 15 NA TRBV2 TGTGCCAGCAGTCTCGGGACTCCCGATCTCTACGAGCAGTACTTC CASSLGTPDLYEQYF
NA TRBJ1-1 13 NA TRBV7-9 TGTGCCAGCAGCCAAACTCCTATGCCTGAAGCTTTCTTT CASSQTPMPEAFF
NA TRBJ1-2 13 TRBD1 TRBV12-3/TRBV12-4 TGTGCCAGCAGTTCGGGACAGGGGGCTGATGGCACCTTC CASSSGQGADGTF
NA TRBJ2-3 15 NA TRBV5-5 TGTGCCAGCAGCTTAACGGCAGGGGAAACAGATACGCAGTATTTT CASSLTAGETDTQYF
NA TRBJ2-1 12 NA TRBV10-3 TGTGCCTCTGGCCCGGGACAAGAGCCCCAGTTCTTC CASGPGQEPQFF
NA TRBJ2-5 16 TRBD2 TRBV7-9 TGTGCCAGCAGCGCGCGGGGGGCCTTCAACAAGGAGACCCAGTACTTC CASSARGAFNKETQYF
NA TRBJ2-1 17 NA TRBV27 TGTGCCAGCAGTTTGGATATCGGAGCGGCCGCCTTGGGTGAGCAGTTCTTC CASSLDIGAAALGEQFF
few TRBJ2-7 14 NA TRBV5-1 TGCGCCAGCAGCCCGGGACACAATACCTACGAGCAGTACTTC CASSPGHNTYEQYF
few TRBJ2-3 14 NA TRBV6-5 TGTGCCAGCAGTTACTCGGCGGGCACAGATACGCAGTATTTT CASSYSAGTDTQYF
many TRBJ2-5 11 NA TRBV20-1 TGCAGTGCTAGCCCGGGGGAGACCCAGTACTTC CSASPGETQYF